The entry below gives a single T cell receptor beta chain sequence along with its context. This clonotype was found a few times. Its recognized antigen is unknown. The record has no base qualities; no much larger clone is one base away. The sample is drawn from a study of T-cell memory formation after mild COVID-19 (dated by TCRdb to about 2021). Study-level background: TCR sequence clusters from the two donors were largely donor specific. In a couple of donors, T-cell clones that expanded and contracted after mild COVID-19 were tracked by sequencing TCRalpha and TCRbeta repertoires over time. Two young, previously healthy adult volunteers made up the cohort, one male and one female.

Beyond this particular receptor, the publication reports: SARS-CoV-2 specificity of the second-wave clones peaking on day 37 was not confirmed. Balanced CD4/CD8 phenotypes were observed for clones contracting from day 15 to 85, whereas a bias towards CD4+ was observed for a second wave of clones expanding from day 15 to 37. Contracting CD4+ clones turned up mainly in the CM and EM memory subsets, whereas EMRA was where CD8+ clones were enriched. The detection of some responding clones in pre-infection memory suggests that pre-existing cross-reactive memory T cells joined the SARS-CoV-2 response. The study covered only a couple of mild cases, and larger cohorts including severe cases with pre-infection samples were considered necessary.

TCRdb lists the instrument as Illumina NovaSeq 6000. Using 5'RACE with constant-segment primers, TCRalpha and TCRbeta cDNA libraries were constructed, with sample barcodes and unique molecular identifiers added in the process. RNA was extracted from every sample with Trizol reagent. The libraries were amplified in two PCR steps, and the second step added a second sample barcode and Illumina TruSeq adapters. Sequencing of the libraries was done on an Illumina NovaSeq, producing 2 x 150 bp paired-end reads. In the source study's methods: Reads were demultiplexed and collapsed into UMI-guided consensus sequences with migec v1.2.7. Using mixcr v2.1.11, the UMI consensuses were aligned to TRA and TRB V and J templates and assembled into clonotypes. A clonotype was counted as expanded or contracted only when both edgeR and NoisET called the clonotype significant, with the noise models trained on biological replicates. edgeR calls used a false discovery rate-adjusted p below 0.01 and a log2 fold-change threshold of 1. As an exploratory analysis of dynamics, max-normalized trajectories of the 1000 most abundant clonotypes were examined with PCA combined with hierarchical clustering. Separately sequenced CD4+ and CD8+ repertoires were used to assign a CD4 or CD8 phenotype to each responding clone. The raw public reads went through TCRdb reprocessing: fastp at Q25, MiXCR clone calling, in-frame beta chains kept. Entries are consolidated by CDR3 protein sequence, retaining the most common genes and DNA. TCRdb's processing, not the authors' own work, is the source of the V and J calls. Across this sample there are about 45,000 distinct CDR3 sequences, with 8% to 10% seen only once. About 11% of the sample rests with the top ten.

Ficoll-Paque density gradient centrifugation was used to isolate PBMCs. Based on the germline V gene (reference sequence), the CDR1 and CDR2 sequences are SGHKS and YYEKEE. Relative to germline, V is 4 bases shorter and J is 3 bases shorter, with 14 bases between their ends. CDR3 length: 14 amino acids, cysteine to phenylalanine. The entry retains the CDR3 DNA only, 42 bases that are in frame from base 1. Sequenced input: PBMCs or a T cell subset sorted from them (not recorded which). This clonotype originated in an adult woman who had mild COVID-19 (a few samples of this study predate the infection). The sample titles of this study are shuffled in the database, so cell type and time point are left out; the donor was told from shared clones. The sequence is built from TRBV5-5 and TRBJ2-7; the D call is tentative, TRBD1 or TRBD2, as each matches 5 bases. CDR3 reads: CASSPGTAVYEQYF. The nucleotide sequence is TGTGCCAGCAGCCCCGGGACGGCTGTCTACGAGCAGTACTTC.